Here is one TCR beta chain with its context. With 60 Vbeta and 13 Jbeta primers, the PCR was carried out. Libraries were prepared by immunoSEQ multiplex PCR; TCRdb keeps only in-frame clonotypes and omits some of them. In the table there are roughly 110,000 clones, more than 75% of which are singletons. This specimen belongs to a study of cytomegalovirus exposure and HLA in healthy donors. Whole-study context: As an earlier analysis found, roughly 170 million T cells yielded about 120 million unique TCR beta sequences.

Germline values: CDR1 SGHTS, CDR2 YDEGEE. V lost 1 base to trimming and J lost 4 bases; unmatched junction nucleotides: 3. This CDR3 is 14 amino acids long. The sequence was obtained from a woman aged 45-60 years in good health and CMV-seropositive. Sequences were obtained from PBMCs. The V and J genes are TRBV5-8 and TRBJ2-3; the match to TRBD1 covers 7 bases. The CDR3 DNA is TGTGCCAGCAGCTTGATGACAGGGTCAGATACGCAGTATTTT. It codes for CASSLMTGSDTQYF.